This T cell receptor beta chain originates from a study of T cell responses to AZD1222 COVID-19 vaccine. About this clone: Its antigen is not known.

Findings and limits, study-wide: Mostly white British, mostly female donors; authors suggested clonal diversity may be underestimated. The study found vaccine-associated CD4 TCRs spanning spike, dominant at 160-218 and 743-854.

V was trimmed by 0 bases and J by 0 bases, leaving 12 bases between them. CDR1 is MNHNS, CDR2 SASEGT, per germline. CDR3 size: 16 residues. Repertoires were generated with immunoSEQ multiplex PCR, while TCRdb's copy carries only in-frame clones and drops some. The table has roughly 120,000 clones, 80% to 90% seen once. This chain joins TRBV6-1 and TRBJ2-7; D unresolved. This sample comprised peripheral blood, obtained 28 days after the second AZD1222 dose. The origin of this receptor is an adult who received the AZD1222 COVID-19 vaccine. DNA for the CDR3: TGTGCCAGCAGTGAAGCCCCATGGCCCCTCTCCTACGAGCAGTACTTC. Its protein is CASSEAPWPLSYEQYF.